This T cell receptor (beta chain) is drawn from a study of shared clonotypes between healthy human individuals. Trimming at V came to 4 bases and at J to 4 bases, leaving 3 bases not matched to a gene. This CDR3 spans 14 amino acids. Germline CDR1 is GTSNPN and CDR2 is SVGIG (reference sequence). A CD45RA+ naive subset and a CD45RA-negative memory subset were split from CD4+ cells. In replicate PCRs of sorted subsets, roughly 210 ng DNA, approximately 30,000 T cell genomes, was used. Assay: immunoSEQ multiplex PCR; the TCRdb copy retains only in-frame clones and omits some. The profile shows about 1 million clones, about 74% of them singletons.

The V call is TRBV30, the J call TRBJ1-6, with TRBD1 matching 8 bases. Sequenced: memory CD4+ T cells sorted from blood. The subset is: CD45RA-negative fraction. This TCR derives from a man in his late teens or twenties in good health. In DNA form, the CDR3 reads TGTGCCTGGAAGACAGGGGTGTATAATTCACCCCTCCACTTT. Translating it yields CAWKTGVYNSPLHF.